This TCR beta chain was captured by sequencing in a study of blood T cell repertoires in COVID-19. Study as a whole: Sites in the United States, Italy and Spain provided acute and convalescent COVID-19 samples. The cDNA or gDNA used as material had been derived from T cells, B-cell-depleted T cells, or PBMCs.

Looked up from germline, CDR1 is SGHVS and CDR2 is FNYEAQ. Trimming cost V 1 base and J 2 bases; bases outside gene matches: 6. The CDR3 runs 17 residues. In the authors' workflow: Using reference gene primer amplification, nucleated cell counts were estimated. Using immunoSEQ multiplex PCR, the repertoire was profiled, and TCRdb retains in-frame clones only, with some absent. That table supplies the V and J calls and clone size; D and trimming were determined from the DNA. The data hold 120,000 or so clones, with 70% to 75% observed a single time. This clone appeared a few times. The sequenced sample was peripheral blood. V is TRBV7-6 and J is TRBJ2-3; TRBD2 matches 10 bases. The origin of this receptor is a man in his 60s with acute or convalescent COVID-19. The CDR3 here is CASSLVIAGGITDTQYF. CDR3 coding DNA: TGTGCCAGCAGCTTAGTCATAGCGGGGGGAATCACAGATACGCAGTATTTT.